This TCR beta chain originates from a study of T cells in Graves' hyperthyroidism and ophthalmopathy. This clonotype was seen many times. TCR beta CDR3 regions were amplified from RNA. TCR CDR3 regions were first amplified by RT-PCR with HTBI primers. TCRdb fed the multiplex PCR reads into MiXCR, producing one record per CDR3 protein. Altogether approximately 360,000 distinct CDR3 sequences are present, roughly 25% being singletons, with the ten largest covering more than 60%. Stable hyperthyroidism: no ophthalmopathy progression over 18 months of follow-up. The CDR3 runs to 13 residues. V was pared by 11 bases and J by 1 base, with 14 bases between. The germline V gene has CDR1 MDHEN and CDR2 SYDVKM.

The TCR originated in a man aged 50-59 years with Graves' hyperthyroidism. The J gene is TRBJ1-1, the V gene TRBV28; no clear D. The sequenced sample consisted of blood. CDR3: CAAQKYGNTEAFF. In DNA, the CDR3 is TGTGCCGCCCAAAAGTACGGGAACACTGAAGCTTTCTTT. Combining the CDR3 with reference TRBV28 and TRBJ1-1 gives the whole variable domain DVKVTQSSRYLVKRTGEKVFLECVQDMDHENMFWYRQDPGLGLRLIYFSYDVKMKEKGDIPEGYSVSREKKERFSLILESASTNQTSMYLCAAQKYGNTEAFFGQGTRLTVV.